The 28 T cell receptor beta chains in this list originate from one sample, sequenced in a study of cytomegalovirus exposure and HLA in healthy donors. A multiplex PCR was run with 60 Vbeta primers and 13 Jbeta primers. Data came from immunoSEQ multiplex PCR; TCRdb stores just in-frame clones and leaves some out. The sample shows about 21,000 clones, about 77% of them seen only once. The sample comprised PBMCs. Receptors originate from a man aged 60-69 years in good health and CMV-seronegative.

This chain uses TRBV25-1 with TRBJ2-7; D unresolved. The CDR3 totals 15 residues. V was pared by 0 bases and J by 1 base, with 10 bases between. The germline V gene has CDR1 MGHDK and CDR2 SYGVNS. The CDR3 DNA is TGTGCCAGCAGTGAATATATTCCGGGTTCCTACGAGCAGTACTTC. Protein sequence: CASSEYIPGSYEQYF.

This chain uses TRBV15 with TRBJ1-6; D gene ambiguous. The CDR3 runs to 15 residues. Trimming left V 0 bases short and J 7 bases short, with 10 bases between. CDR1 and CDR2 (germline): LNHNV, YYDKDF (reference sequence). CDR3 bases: TGTGCCACCAGCAGAGATATGACGGAGAATTCACCCCTCCACTTT. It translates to CATSRDMTENSPLHF.

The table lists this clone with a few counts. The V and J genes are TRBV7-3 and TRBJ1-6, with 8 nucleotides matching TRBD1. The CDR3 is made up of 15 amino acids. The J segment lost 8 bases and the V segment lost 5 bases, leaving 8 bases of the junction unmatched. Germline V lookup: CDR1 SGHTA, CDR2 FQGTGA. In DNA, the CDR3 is TGTGCCAGCAGCCCAGGGACAGGTGATTATTCACCCCTCCACTTT. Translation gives CASSPGTGDYSPLHF.

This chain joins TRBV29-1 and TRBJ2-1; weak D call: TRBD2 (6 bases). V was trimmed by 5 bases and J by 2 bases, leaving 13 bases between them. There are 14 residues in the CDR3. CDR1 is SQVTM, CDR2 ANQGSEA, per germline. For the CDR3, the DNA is TGCAGCGTTTATTTAGCGGAAGCCTACAATGAGCAGTTCTTC. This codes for CSVYLAEAYNEQFF.

In DNA form, the CDR3 reads TGTGCCAGCAGTTACAGAGCTGGAAACACCATATATTTT. Its translation: CASSYRAGNTIYF. The rearrangement links TRBV6-5 to TRBJ1-3; the D is unclear. V lost 2 bases to trimming and J lost 2 bases, with 4 bases between them. CDR3 length: 13 amino acids. Germline V CDR1 and CDR2: MNHEY, SVGAGI.

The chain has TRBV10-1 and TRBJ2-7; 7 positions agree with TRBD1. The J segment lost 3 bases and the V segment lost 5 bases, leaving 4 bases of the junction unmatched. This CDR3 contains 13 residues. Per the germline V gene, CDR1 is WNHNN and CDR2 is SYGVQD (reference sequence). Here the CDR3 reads CASSRGQFYEQYF. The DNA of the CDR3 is TGCGCCAGCAGTAGGGGACAGTTCTACGAGCAGTACTTC.

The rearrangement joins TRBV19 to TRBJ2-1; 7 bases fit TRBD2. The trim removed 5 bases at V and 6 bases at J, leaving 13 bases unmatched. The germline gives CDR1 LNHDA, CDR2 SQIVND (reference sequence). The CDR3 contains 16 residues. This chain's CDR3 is CASSHRSGEGLNEQFF. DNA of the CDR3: TGTGCCAGTAGTCATAGGTCGGGGGAGGGCCTCAATGAGCAGTTCTTC.

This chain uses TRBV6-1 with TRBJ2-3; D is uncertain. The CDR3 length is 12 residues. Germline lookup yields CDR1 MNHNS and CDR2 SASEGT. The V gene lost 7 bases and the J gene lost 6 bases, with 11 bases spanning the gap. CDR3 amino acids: CASTMNGDTQYF. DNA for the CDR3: TGTGCCAGCACTATGAACGGGGATACGCAGTATTTT.

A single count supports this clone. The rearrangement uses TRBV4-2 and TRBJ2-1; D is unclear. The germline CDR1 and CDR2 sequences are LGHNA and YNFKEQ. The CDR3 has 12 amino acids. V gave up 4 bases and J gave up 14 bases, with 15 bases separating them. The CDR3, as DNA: TGTGCCAGCAGCCCACGTCCCACAGAAAAGTTCTTC. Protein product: CASSPRPTEKFF.

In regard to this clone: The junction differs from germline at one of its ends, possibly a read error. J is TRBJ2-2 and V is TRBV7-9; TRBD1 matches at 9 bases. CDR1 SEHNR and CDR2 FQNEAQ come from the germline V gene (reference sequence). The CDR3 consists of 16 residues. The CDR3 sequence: CARSGNRGLNTGELFF. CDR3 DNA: TGTGCCCGCAGCGGTAACAGGGGGCTTAATACCGGGGAGCTGTTTTTT.

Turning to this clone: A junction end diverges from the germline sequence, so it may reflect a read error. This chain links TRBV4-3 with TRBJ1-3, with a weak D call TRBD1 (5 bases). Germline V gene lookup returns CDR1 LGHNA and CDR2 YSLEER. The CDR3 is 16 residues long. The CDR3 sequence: CASSQGHRIRGNAIYF. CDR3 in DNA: TGCGCCAGCAGCCAAGGCCACAGGATCCGAGGAAACGCCATATATTTT.

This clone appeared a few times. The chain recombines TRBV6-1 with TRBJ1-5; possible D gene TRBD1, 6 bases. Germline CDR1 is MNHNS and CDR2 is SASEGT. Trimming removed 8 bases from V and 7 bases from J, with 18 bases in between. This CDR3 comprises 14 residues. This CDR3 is CASGGQGPVQPQHF. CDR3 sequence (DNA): TGTGCCAGCGGGGGCCAGGGGCCGGTACAGCCCCAGCATTTT.

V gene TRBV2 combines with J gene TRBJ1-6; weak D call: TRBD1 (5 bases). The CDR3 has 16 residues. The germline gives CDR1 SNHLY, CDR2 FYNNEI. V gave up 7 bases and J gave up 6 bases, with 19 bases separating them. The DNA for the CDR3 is TGTGCCAGCACCCGGAGGGAAGGGACGTTTAATTCACCCCTCCACTTT. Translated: CASTRREGTFNSPLHF. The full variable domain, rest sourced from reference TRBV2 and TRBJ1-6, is EPEVTQTPSHQVTQMGQEVILRCVPISNHLYFYWYRQILGQKVEFLVSFYNNEISEKSEIFDDQFSVERPDGSNFTLKIRSTKLEDSAMYFCASTRREGTFNSPLHFGNGTRLTVT.

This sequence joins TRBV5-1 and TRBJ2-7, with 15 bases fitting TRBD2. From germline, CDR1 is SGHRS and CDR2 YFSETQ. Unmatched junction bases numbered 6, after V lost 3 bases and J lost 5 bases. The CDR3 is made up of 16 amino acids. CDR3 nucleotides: TGCGCCAGCAGCTATGGACTAGCGGGGGGGTTAGACGAGCAGTACTTC. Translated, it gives CASSYGLAGGLDEQYF.

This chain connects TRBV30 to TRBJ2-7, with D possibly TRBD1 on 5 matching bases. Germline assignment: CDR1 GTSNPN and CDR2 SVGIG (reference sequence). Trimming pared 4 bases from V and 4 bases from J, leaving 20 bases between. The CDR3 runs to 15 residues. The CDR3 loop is CAWNSLWAGQYEQYF. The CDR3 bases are TGTGCCTGGAACTCCTTATGGGCAGGGCAATACGAGCAGTACTTC.

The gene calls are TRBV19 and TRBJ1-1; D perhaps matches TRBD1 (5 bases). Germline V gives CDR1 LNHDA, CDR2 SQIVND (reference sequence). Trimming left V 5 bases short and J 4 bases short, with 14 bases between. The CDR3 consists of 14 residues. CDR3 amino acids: CASSGRVSSTEAFF. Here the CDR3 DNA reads TGTGCCAGTAGTGGCAGGGTCTCGAGCACTGAAGCTTTCTTT.

Here the CDR3 DNA reads TGTGCCAGCAGTCTCCTGGGACAGGTTCCCAGCGAAAAACTGTTTTTT. This sequence encodes CASSLLGQVPSEKLFF. The V call is TRBV28, the J call TRBJ1-4, with 8 bases lining up with TRBD1. V was clipped by 5 bases and J by 8 bases; unmatched bases: 13. Germline CDR1 is MDHEN and CDR2 is SYDVKM. CDR3 size: 16 residues.

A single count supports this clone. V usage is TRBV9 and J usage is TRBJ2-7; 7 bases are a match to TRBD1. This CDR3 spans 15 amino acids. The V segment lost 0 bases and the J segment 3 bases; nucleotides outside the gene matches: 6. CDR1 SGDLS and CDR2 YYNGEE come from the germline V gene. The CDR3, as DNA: TGTGCCAGCAGCGTAGACCCAGCAGGGGGCTACGAGCAGTACTTC. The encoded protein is CASSVDPAGGYEQYF.

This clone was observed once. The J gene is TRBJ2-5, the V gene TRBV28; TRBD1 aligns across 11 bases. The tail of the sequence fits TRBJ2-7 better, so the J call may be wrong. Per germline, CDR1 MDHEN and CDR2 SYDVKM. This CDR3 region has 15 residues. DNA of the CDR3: TGTGCCAGCAGCCCGACCGGGACAGGGGGCTACGAGCAGTACTTC. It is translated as CASSPTGTGGYEQYF.

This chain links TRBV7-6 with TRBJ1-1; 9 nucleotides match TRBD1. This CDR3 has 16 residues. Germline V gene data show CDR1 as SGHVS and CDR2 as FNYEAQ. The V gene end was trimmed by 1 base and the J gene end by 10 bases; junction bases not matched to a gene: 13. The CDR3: CASSLEVGTGPGGAFF. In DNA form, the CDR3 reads TGTGCCAGCAGCTTAGAGGTAGGGACAGGGCCCGGTGGAGCTTTCTTT.

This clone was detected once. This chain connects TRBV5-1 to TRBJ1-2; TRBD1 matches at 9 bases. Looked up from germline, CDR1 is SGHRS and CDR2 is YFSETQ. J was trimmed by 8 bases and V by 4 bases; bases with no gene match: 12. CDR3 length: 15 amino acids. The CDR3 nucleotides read TGCGCCAGCAGCGGGGGACAGGGTGCGCCCATGGGCTACACCTTC. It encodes CASSGGQGAPMGYTF.

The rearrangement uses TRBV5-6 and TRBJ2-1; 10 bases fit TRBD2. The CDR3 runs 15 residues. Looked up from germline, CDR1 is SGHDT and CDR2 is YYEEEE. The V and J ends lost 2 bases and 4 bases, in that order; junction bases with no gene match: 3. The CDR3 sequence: CASSLLAGNYNEQFF. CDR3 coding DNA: TGTGCCAGCAGCTTACTAGCGGGAAATTACAATGAGCAGTTCTTC.

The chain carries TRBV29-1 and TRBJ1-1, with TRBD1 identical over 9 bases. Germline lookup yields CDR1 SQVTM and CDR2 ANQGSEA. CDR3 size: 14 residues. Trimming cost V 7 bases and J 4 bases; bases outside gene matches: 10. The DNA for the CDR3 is TGCAGCGCCGTTAGGACAGGGGAAGGCACTGAAGCTTTCTTT. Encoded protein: CSAVRTGEGTEAFF.

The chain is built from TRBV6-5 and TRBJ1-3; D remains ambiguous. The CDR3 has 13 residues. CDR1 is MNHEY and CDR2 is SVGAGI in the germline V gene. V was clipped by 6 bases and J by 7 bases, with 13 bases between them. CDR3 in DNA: TGTGCCAGCAGCCCCGATTCTCGGAACACCATATATTTT. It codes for CASSPDSRNTIYF.

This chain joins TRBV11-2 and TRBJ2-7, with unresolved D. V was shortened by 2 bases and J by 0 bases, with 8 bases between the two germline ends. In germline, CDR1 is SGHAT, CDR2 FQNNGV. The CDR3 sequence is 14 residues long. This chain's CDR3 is CASSLSRSSYEQYF. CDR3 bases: TGTGCCAGCAGCTTAAGCAGGTCCTCCTACGAGCAGTACTTC.

CDR3 in DNA: TGTGCCAGCTCATGGACAGAATTGACCGGGGAGCTGTTTTTT. This sequence encodes CASSWTELTGELFF. The chain employs TRBV18 and TRBJ2-2; possibly TRBD1 for D (6 bases). V lost 5 bases, J lost 5 bases, and 12 bases lay in between. The CDR3 sequence is 14 residues long. Germline-derived CDR1 and CDR2 are KGHSH and LQKENI.

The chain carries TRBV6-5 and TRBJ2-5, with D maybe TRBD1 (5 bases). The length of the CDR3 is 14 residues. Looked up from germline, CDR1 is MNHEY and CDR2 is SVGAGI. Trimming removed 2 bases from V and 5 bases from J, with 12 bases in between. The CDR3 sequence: CASSYRSRAETQYF. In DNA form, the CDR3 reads TGTGCCAGCAGTTACCGCTCCAGGGCCGAGACCCAGTACTTC.

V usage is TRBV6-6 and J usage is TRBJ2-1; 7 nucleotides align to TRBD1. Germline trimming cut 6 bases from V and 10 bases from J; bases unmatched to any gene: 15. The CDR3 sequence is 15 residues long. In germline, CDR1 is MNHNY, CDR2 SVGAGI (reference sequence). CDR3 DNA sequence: TGTGCCAGCAGAGTAAACCGGGACAGCCTACGGGAGCAGTTCTTC. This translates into CASRVNRDSLREQFF.